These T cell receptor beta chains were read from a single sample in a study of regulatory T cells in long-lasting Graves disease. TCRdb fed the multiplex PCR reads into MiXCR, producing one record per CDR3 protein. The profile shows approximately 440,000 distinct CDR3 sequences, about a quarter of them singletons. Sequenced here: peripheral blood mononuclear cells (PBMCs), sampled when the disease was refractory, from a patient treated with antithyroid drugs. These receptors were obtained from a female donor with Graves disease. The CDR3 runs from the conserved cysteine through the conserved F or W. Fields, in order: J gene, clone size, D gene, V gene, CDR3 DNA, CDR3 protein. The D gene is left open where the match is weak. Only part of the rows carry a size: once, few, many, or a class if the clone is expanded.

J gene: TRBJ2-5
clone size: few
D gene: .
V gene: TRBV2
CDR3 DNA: TGTGCCAGCAGTGAATGGCCAGGGAGGCAAGAGACCCAGTACTTC
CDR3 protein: CASSEWPGRQETQYF

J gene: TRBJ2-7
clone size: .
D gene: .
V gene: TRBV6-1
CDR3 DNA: TGTGCCAGCAATCACCGTGGCTACGAGCAGTACTTC
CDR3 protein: CASNHRGYEQYF

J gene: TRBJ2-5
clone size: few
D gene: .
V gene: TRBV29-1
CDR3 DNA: TGCAGCGTTGAAGATGTGAGGTTTAGGGAGACCCAGTACTTC
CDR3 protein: CSVEDVRFRETQYF

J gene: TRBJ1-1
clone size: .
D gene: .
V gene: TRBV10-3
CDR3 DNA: TGTGCCACCAGCGGGGGGAGGAACACTGAAGCTTTCTTT
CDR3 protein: CATSGGRNTEAFF

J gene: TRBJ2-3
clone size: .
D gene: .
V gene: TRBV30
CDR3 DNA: TGTGCCTGGAGTAGTAGGGGGTCAGATACGCAGTATTTT
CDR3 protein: CAWSSRGSDTQYF

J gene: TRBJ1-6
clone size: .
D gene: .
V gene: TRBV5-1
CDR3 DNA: TGCGCCAGCAGCTCGGACCGATCCTCTGGGACACCCCTCCACTTT
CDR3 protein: CASSSDRSSGTPLHF

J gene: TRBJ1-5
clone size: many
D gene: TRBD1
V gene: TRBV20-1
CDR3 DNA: TGCAGTGCTCACGGGACAGGGGACAATCAGCCCCAGCATTTT
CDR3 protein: CSAHGTGDNQPQHF

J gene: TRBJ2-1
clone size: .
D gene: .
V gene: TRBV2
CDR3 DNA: TGTGCCAGCAGTGAAACGGGAGACCTCTACAATGAGCAGTTCTTC
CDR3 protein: CASSETGDLYNEQFF

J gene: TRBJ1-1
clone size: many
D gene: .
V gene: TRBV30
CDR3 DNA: TGTGCCTGGAGGATAGGAGCCAACACTGAAGCTTTCTTT
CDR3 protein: CAWRIGANTEAFF

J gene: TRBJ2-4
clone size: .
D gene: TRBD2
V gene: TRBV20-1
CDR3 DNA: TGCAGTGCTGTCACTAGCGGGAGAGGTTGGGACATTCAGTACTTC
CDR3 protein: CSAVTSGRGWDIQYF

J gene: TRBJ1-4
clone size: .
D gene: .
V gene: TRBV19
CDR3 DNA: TGTGCCAGTAGTACCAGTGCAACTAATGAAAAACTGTTTTTT
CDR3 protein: CASSTSATNEKLFF

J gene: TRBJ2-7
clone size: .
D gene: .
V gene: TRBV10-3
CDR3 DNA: TGTGCCACCACGAGTAAAAATTCAGGAGCCTACGAGCAGTACTTC
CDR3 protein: CATTSKNSGAYEQYF

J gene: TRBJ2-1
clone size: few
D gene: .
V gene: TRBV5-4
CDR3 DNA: TGTGCCAGCAGCTCCAGCGGGTCTCTACCAAGCTCCTACAATGAGCAGTTCTTC
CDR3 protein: CASSSSGSLPSSYNEQFF

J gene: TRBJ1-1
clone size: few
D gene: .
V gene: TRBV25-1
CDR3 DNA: TGTGCCAGCAGCGAATCCTTCCGGGGAGCTTTCTTT
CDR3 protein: CASSESFRGAFF

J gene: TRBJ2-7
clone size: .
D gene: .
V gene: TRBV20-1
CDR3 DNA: TGCAGTGCTAGAGATCCGAATCCCTACGAGCAGTACTTC
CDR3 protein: CSARDPNPYEQYF

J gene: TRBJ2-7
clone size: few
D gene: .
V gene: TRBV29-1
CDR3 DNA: TGCAGCGTAGAGATGAGGTTCACAGGGTACGAGCAGTACTTC
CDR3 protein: CSVEMRFTGYEQYF

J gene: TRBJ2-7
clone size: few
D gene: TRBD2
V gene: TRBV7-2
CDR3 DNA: TGTGCCAGCAGCCGACTAGCGGCAAACTACGAGCAGTACTTC
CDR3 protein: CASSRLAANYEQYF

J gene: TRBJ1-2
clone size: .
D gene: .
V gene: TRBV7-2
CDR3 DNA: TGTGCCAGCAAGTCACAGGGTGGCCAAGATGGCTACACCTTC
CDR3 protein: CASKSQGGQDGYTF

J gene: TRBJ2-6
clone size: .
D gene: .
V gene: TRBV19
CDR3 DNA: TGTGCCGCCTCCTCGGGGATCTCTGGGGCCAACGTCCTGACTTTC
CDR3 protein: CAASSGISGANVLTF

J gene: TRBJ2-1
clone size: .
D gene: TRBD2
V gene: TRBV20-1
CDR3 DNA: TGCAGTGCTAATAGGGAGGGACTAGCGGGAGGGTCATACAATGAGCAGTTCTTC
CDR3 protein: CSANREGLAGGSYNEQFF

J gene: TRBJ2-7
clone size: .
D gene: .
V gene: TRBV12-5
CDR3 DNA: TGTGCTAGTGCCTTCGGGCCGGACAGCTACGAGCAGTACTTC
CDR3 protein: CASAFGPDSYEQYF

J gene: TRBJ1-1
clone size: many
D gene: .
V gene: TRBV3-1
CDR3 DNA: TGTGCCAGCAGCCAAGGAGTTCGACAGACTGAAGCTTTCTTT
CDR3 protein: CASSQGVRQTEAFF

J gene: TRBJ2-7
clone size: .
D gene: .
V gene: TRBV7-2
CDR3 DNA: TGTGCCAGCAGTCATCCCAAGGAGCAGTACTTC
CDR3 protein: CASSHPKEQYF

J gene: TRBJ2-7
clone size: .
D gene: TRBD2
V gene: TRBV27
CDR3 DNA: TGTGCCAGCAAGACTAGCGGGGGGTACTACGAGCAGTACTTC
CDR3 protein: CASKTSGGYYEQYF

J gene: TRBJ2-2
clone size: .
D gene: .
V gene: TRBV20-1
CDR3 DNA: TGCAGTGCTAGAGATGAGTGGGGGAAGAACACCGGGGAGCTGTTTTTT
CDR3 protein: CSARDEWGKNTGELFF

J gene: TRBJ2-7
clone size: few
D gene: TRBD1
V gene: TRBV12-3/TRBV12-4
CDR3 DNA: TGTGCCAGCAGTTGGACAGGGGGCTTGGGTGAGCAGTACTTC
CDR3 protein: CASSWTGGLGEQYF

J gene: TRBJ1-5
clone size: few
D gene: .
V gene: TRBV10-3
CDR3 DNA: TGTGCCATCAGTGAGTCGGGGGGGACGGGCCGCGGTCAGCCCCAGCATTTT
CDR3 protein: CAISESGGTGRGQPQHF

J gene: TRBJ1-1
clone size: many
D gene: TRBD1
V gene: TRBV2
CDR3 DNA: TGTGCCAGCAGCGCAAGGACAGGGACCACTGAAGCTTTCTTT
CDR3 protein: CASSARTGTTEAFF

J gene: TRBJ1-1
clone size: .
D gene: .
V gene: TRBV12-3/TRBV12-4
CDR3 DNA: TGTGCCAGCAGTTTGTTTCGGGGTGAAGCTTTCTTT
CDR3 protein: CASSLFRGEAFF

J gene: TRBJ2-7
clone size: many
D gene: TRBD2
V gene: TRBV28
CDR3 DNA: TGTGCCAGCAGACCGGGACTAGCGGCTTCCTACGAGCAGTACTTC
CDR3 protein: CASRPGLAASYEQYF

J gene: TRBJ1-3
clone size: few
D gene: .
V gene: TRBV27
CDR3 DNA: TGTGCCAGCAGTCCTTATGGAGGGGGGCGAAACACCATATATTTT
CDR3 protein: CASSPYGGGRNTIYF

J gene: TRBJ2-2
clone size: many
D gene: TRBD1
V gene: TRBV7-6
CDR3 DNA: TGTGCCAGCAGCTTTAGCAGGGGGCATACCGGGGAGCTGTTTTTT
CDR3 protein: CASSFSRGHTGELFF

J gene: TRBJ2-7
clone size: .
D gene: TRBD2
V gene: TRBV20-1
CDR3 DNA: TGCAGTGCTAGCCTCGCGGGAGGTCCCTACGAGCAGTACTTC
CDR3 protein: CSASLAGGPYEQYF

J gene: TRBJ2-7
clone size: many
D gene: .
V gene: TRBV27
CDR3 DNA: TGTGCCAGCAGATCAGGACCTGAAAGGGGGCAGTACTTC
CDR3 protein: CASRSGPERGQYF

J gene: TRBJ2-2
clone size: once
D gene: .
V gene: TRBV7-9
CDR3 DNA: TGTGCCAGCAGCCCCTCCGGGGCGGGGTACACCGGGGAGCTGTTTTTT
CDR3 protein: CASSPSGAGYTGELFF

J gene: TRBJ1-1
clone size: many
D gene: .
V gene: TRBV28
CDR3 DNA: TGTGCCAGCAGGCGCTCACCAGTTGAAGCTTTCTTT
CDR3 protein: CASRRSPVEAFF

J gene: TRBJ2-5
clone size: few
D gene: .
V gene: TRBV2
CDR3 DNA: TGTGCCAGCAGCCCAAGGGGTTTAGAAGAGACCCAGTACTTC
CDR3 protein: CASSPRGLEETQYF

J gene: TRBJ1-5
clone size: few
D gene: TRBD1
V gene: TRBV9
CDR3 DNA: TGTGCCAGCAGCGCCGCGGGACAGGGAGATCAGCCCCAGCATTTT
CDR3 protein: CASSAAGQGDQPQHF

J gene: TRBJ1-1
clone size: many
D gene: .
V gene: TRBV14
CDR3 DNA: TGTGCCAGCAGCCAAGAGACGAACACTGAAGCTTTCTTT
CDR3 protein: CASSQETNTEAFF

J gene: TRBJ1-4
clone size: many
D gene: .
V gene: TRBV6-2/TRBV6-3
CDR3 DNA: TGTGCCAGCAGACGGACCTATGATAATGAAAAACTGTTTTTT
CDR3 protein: CASRRTYDNEKLFF

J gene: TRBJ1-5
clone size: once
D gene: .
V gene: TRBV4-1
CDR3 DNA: TGCGCCAGCAGCCAAGTTTTCGGCGGTGATCAGCCCCAGCATTTT
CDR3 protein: CASSQVFGGDQPQHF

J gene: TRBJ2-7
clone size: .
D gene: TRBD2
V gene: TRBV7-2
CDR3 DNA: TGTGCCAGCAGCTTAGAGGCGGGAGGGCCCCTCTACGAGCAGTACTTC
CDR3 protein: CASSLEAGGPLYEQYF

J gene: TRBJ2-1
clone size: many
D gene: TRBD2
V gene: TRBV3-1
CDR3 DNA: TGTGCCAGCAGCCAACCGGGGGGCAATGAGCAGTTCTTC
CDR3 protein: CASSQPGGNEQFF

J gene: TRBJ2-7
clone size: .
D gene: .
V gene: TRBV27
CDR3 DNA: TGTGCCAGCAGCCAAGGGCCCGAGCAGTACTTC
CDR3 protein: CASSQGPEQYF

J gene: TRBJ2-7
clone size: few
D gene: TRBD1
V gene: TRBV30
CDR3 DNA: TGTGCCTGGAGGACAGGGAGCTCCTACGAGCAGTACTTC
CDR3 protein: CAWRTGSSYEQYF

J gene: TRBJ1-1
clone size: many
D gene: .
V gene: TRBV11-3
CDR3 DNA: TGTGCCAGCAGCTTATGGGCTAACACTGAAGCTTTCTTT
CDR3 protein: CASSLWANTEAFF

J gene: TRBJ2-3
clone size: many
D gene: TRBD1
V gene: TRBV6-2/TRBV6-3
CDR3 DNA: TGTGCCAGCAGTTACCGGTTCAGGACAGGGGGCACAGATACGCAGTATTTT
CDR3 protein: CASSYRFRTGGTDTQYF